These 7 T cell receptor beta chains share one sample of origin, sequenced in a study of control samples from healthy donors and cancer patients. Produced via immunoSEQ multiplex PCR; TCRdb's table is partial and in-frame only. Of 150,000 to 200,000 clones listed, around 90% are singletons. Material for sequencing was blood. These receptors originate from a man aged 18 to 29 in good health.

The rearrangement links TRBV10-2 to TRBJ1-5; tentatively, D is TRBD1 (6 bases). Looked up from germline, CDR1 is WSHSY and CDR2 is SAAADI. The CDR3 extends over 15 amino acids. Deletions cut 6 bases from V and 1 base from J, with 13 bases between. The CDR3 nucleotides read TGCGCCAGCAGGGATGACAGGAGGAGCAATCAGCCCCAGCATTTT. Its protein product is CASRDDRRSNQPQHF.

CDR3 amino acids: CASRPRGGHTGELFF. CDR3 DNA sequence: TGTGCCAGCAGACCCCGGGGGGGCCACACCGGGGAGCTGTTTTTT. This sequence joins TRBV7-8 and TRBJ2-2, with TRBD2 identical over 8 bases. CDR1 SGHVS and CDR2 FQNEAQ come from the germline V gene. The CDR3 consists of 15 residues. J gave up 3 bases and V 6 bases, and 6 bases lay outside the gene matches.

The V and J genes are TRBV7-5 and TRBJ2-1; the table's D call, TRBD1, was not checked against the DNA. TRBV7-5 is a known pseudogene. The length of the CDR3 is 16 residues. For the CDR3, the DNA is TGTGTCAGAAGCTTATGTGGGACAGGGAGTGCCGATGAGCAGTTCTTC. As protein: CVRSLCGTGSADEQFF.

The chain carries TRBV7-3 and TRBJ2-3, with a weak D call TRBD2 (6 bases). V lost 3 bases and J lost 5, with 9 bases in between. CDR3 length: 13 residues. Germline V gene data show CDR1 as SGHTA and CDR2 as FQGTGA. The CDR3 coding sequence is TGTGCCAGCAGCTTCCAGGGAGGAGATACGCAGTATTTT. Protein product: CASSFQGGDTQYF.

The genes are TRBV6-2 or TRBV6-3 and TRBJ2-6; D is ambiguous. Per germline, CDR1 MNHEY and CDR2 SVGEGT. Trimming removed 1 base at V and 0 bases at J, with 19 bases between. The CDR3 has 20 amino acids. The DNA for the CDR3 is TGTGCCAGCAGTTACTTAACGACAAAGGGCCCCCCCTCTGGGGCCAACGTCCTGACTTTC. Its translation: CASSYLTTKGPPSGANVLTF.

The chain joins TRBV6-5 to TRBJ2-2, with 8 bases fitting TRBD1. CDR3 length equals 15 residues. Germline-derived CDR1 and CDR2 are MNHEY and SVGAGI. The junction had 5 bases not matched to a gene; V was cut back by 4 bases and J by 4 bases. The CDR3 loop reads CASSSDRAGTGELFF. Here the CDR3 DNA reads TGTGCCAGCAGTTCGGACAGGGCGGGCACCGGGGAGCTGTTTTTT.

V is TRBV6-2 or TRBV6-3 and J is TRBJ2-3; 11 nucleotides line up with TRBD1. The CDR3 is 16 residues long. The trim removed 4 bases at V and 4 bases at J, leaving 7 bases unmatched. Germline V gene sequence: CDR1 MNHEY, CDR2 SVGEGT. CDR3 amino acids: CASSSLRTGGADTQYF. The CDR3, as DNA: TGTGCCAGCAGTTCCCTGAGGACAGGGGGCGCAGATACGCAGTATTTT.